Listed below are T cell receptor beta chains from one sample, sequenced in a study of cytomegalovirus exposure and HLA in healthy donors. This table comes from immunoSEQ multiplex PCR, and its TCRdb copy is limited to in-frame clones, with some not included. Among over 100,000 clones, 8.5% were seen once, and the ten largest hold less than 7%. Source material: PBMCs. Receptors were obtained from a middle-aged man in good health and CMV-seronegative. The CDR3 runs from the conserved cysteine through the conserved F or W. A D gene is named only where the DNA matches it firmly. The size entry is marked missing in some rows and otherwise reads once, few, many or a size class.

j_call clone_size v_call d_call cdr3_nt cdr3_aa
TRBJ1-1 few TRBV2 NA TGTGCCAGCAGTGAGGGAGATAGGAACACTGAAGCTTTCTTT CASSEGDRNTEAFF
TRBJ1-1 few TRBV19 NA TGTGCCATCCTAGTCGAGGGTGAAGCTTTCTTT CAILVEGEAFF
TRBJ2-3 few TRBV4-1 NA TGCGCCAGCAGCCAAGTCCCCCCCCAGGGAGGATTGACAGATACGCAGTATTTT CASSQVPPQGGLTDTQYF
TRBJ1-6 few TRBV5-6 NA TGTGCCAGCAGCTTGGAGTTTGGGGGGGGGCGAGGTTCACCCCTCCACTTT CASSLEFGGGRGSPLHF
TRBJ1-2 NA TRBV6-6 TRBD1 TGTGCCAGCAGTTACCGGGACAGAAACTATGGCTACACCTTC CASSYRDRNYGYTF
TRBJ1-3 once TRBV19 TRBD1 TGTGCCAGTAGCCCGGACAGGGATGGAAACACCATATATTTT CASSPDRDGNTIYF
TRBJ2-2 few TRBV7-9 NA TGTGCCAGCGAGAAGGCAGGATCGGCCACCGGGGAGCTGTTTTTT CASEKAGSATGELFF
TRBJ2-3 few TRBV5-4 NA TGTGCCAGCAGCCCGTGGGGGCCTGAAACAGATACGCAGTATTTT CASSPWGPETDTQYF
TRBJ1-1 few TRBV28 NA TGTGCCAGCAGTTTCAGGGTCGGTGAAGCTTTCTTT CASSFRVGEAFF
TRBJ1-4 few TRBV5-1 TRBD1 TGCGCCAGCAGCGAGGGGACAGGGGATGAAAAACTGTTTTTT CASSEGTGDEKLFF
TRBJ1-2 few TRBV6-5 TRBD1 TGTGCCAGCAATCCGGGACAGGGTAGTGGAGGCTACACCTTC CASNPGQGSGGYTF
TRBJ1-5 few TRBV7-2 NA TGTGCCAGCAGCCCGGGACTCAACAATCAGCCCCAGCATTTT CASSPGLNNQPQHF
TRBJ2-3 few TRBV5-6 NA TGTGCCAGCAGCTTGACAGCCGTTGATACGCAGTATTTT CASSLTAVDTQYF
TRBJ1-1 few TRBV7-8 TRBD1 TGTGCCAGCAGCTTCGACAGGGGGGCTGAGCTGAACACTGAAGCTTTCTTT CASSFDRGAELNTEAFF
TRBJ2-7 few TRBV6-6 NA TGTGCCAGCAATCCCCTGGGACTCATTTCCTACGAGCAGTACTTC CASNPLGLISYEQYF
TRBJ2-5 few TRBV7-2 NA TGTGCCAGCAGCCCAGCGAGGGGGGGGTGGGAGACCCAGTACTTC CASSPARGGWETQYF
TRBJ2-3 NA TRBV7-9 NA TGTGCCAGCAGGCAGGGTTCAGATACGCAGTATTTT CASRQGSDTQYF
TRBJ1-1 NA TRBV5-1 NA TGCGCCAGCAGCTTGGTTGGGGGGTTCACTGAAGCTTTCTTT CASSLVGGFTEAFF
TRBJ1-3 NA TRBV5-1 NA TGCGCCAGCAGCAGCCAGGCCGCAGGAGGAAACACCATATATTTT CASSSQAAGGNTIYF
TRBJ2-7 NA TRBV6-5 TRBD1 TGTGCCAGCACTACGGGACAGGGGGCCTACGAGCAGTACTTC CASTTGQGAYEQYF
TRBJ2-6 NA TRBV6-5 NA TGTGCCAGCAGTTTACAGGAGTCTGGGGCCAACGTCCTGACTTTC CASSLQESGANVLTF
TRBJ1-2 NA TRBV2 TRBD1 TGTGCCAGTCTTACAGGGGGATCGAATGGCTACACCTTC CASLTGGSNGYTF
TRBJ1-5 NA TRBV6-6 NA TGTGCCAGCAGCCACCGACCAGCTGAGGCCCAGCATTTT CASSHRPAEAQHF
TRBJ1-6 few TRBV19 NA TGTGCCAGTAGTATAGGGGCAAATTCACCCCTCCACTTT CASSIGANSPLHF
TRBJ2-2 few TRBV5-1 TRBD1 TGCGCCAGCAGCTTGGGAGGGGGCCCACCTTCCACCGGGGAGCTGTTTTTT CASSLGGGPPSTGELFF
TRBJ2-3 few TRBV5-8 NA TGTGCCAGCAGCTTGGACAGGGAAGGCACAGATACGCAGTATTTT CASSLDREGTDTQYF
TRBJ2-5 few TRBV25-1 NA TGTGCCAGCAGTGAAGGAGGTAGGGGGATCCAAGAGACCCAGTACTTC CASSEGGRGIQETQYF
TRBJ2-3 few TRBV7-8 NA TGTGCCAGCTCCTTGACGCCAATGACGGGAGATACGCAGTATTTT CASSLTPMTGDTQYF
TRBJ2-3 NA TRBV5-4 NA TGTGCCAGCAGCTGGCTCTCGGGTAATACGCAGTATTTT CASSWLSGNTQYF
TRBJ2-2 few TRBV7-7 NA TGTGCCAGCAGCTTAGCGGGCGCCGGGGAGCTGTTTTTT CASSLAGAGELFF
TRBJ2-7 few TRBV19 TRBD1 TGTGCCACCTCAAACAGGGGGCAATACTACGAGCAGTACTTC CATSNRGQYYEQYF
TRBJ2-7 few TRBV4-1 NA TGCGCCAGCAGCCAGACAGGATACGAGCAGTACTTC CASSQTGYEQYF
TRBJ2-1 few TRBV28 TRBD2 TGTGCCAGCAGTTTAACGGCGGGGGAGAATTACAATGAGCAGTTCTTC CASSLTAGENYNEQFF
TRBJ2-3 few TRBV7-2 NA TGTGCCAGCAGCTTAGAAGCGGCGAGCACAGATACGCAGTATTTT CASSLEAASTDTQYF
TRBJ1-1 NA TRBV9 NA TGTGCCAGCAGCGTAGCGGAGGTATTGGCCGGTGAAGCTTTCTTT CASSVAEVLAGEAFF
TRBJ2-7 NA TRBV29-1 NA TGCAGCGTTGATAGCGAGTTAGGAGAGGAGCAGTACTTC CSVDSELGEEQYF
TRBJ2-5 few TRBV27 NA TGTGCCAGCAGTCCGGGACTGAAGGGAGAGACCCAGTACTTC CASSPGLKGETQYF
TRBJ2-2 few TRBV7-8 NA TGTGCCAGCAGCTCAAACAGGGTCTACACCGGGGAGCTGTTTTTT CASSSNRVYTGELFF
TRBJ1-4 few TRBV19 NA TGTGCCAGTAGTACTAGACAGCTTGGTGAAAAACTGTTTTTT CASSTRQLGEKLFF
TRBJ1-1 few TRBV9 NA TGTGCCAGCAGCGTGGGGGGACTCCAAAGGACCACTGAAGCTTTCTTT CASSVGGLQRTTEAFF
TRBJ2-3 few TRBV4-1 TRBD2 TGCGCCAGCAGCCAAGACGTTAGCGGGGAGAGCACAGATACGCAGTATTTT CASSQDVSGESTDTQYF
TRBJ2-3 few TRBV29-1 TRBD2 TGCAGCGTTGGGGCTAGCGGGGTTATCACAGATACGCAGTATTTT CSVGASGVITDTQYF
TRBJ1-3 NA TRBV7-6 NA TGTGCCAGCAGCTTAGGCAGAGGAAACACCATATATTTT CASSLGRGNTIYF
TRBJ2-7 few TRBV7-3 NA TGTGCCAGCAGCTTAACGAGGGTAGGGCAGTACTTC CASSLTRVGQYF
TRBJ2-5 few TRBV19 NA TGTGCCAGTAGTAACGGGGAAGAGACCCAGTACTTC CASSNGEETQYF
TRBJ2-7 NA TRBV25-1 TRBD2 TGTGCCAGCAGTGAATTCCGCGGGGGGACCTACGAGCAGTACTTC CASSEFRGGTYEQYF
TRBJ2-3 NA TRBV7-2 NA TGTGCCAGCAGCGACCCGGGAGACACAGATACGCAGTATTTT CASSDPGDTDTQYF
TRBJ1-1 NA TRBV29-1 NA TGCAGCGTTGAAGTACCCAGGAACACTGAAGCTTTCTTT CSVEVPRNTEAFF
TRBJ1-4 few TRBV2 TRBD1 TGTGCCAGCAGTCGAAGCCCCGGGACAGGGGATGAAAAACTGTTTTTT CASSRSPGTGDEKLFF
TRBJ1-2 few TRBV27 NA TGTGCCACCCCCCTTAAGAGGGACTATGGCTACACCTTC CATPLKRDYGYTF
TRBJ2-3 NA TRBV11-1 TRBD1 TGTGCCAGCAGCAGCAGGACAGGGGAAGTGGGAGATACGCAGTATTTT CASSSRTGEVGDTQYF
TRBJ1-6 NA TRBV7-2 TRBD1 TGTGCCAGCAGCTACAGGGGTCGGTATTCACCCCTCCACTTT CASSYRGRYSPLHF
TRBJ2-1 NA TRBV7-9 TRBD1 TGTGCCAGCAGCTTGCAACAGGGGCCGTACAATGAGCAGTTCTTC CASSLQQGPYNEQFF
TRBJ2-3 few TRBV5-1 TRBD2 TGCGCCAGCAGTTGGGGACTAGCGATAACCGGCACAGATACGCAGTATTTT CASSWGLAITGTDTQYF
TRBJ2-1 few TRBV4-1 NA TGCGCCAGCAGCCTCATCTCCTACAATGAGCAGTTCTTC CASSLISYNEQFF
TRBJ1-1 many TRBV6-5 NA TGTGCCAGCAGTTGGGGGGACAACACTGAAGCTTTCTTT CASSWGDNTEAFF
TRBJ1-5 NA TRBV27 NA TGTGCCTCCGGGGGGGATCGCGCCAGCCCCCAGCATTTT CASGGDRASPQHF
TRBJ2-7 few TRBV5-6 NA TGTGCCAGCAGCTTCCCCATCCATCGGAGCGAGCAGTACTTC CASSFPIHRSEQYF